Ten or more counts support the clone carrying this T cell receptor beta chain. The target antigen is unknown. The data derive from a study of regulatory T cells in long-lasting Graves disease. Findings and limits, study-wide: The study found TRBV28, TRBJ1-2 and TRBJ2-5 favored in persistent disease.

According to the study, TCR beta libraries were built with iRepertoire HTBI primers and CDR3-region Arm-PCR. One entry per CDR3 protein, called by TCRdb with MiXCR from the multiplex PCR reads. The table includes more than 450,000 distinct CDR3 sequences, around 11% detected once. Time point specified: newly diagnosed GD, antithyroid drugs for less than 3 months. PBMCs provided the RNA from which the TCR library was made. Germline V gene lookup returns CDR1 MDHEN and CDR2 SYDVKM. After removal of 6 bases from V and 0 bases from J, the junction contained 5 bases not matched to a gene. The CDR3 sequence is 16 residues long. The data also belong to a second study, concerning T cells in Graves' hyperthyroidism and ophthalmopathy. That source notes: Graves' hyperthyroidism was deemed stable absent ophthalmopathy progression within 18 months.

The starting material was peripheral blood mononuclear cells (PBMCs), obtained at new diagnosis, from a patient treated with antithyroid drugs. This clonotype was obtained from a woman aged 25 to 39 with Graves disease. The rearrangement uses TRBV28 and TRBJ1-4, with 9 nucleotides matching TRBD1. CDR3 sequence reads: CASSLRTGATNEKLFF. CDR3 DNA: TGTGCCAGCAGCCTTCGGACAGGGGCAACTAATGAAAAACTGTTTTTT.